The 14 T cell receptor beta chains reported below all come from one sample, sequenced in a study of cytomegalovirus exposure and HLA in healthy donors. PCR primers comprised 60 Vbeta and 13 Jbeta primers. Repertoires were generated with immunoSEQ multiplex PCR, while TCRdb's copy carries only in-frame clones and drops some. Among roughly 150,000 clones, about three quarters were seen once, and the ten largest hold around 2.4%. The sequenced material came from PBMCs. The origin of the receptors is a female donor in good health and CMV-seronegative.

The rearrangement joins TRBV7-2 to TRBJ1-2; 12 positions match TRBD1. V was clipped by 4 bases and J by 7 bases; unmatched bases: 7. The length of the CDR3 is 15 residues. Germline lookup yields CDR1 SGHTA and CDR2 FQGNSA. This CDR3 reads CASSWDRGQAAGYTF. CDR3 nucleotides: TGTGCCAGCAGCTGGGACAGGGGGCAAGCGGCTGGCTACACCTTC.

In this sample, this clone turned up once. This sequence joins TRBV30 and TRBJ2-7, with 12 bases that match TRBD1. The junction had 6 bases not matched to a gene; V was cut back by 2 bases and J by 7 bases. The V gene's germline CDR1 is GTSNPN and CDR2 SVGIG (reference sequence). This CDR3 is 14 amino acids long. The CDR3 DNA sequence: TGTGCCTGGAGTCCGGGACAGGGGGCGTGGGAGCAGTACTTC. Translating gives CAWSPGQGAWEQYF.

The sample holds one count of this clone. The chain links TRBV7-2 to TRBJ2-5; TRBD1 aligns across 10 bases. With 3 bases clipped from V and 3 bases from J, the junction kept 7 bases outside the gene matches. The CDR3 is made up of 16 amino acids. Germline V lookup: CDR1 SGHTA, CDR2 FQGNSA. Here the CDR3 reads CASSLGIGTGEETQYF. The CDR3 bases are TGTGCCAGCAGCTTGGGAATCGGGACAGGGGAAGAGACCCAGTACTTC.

This clone was recorded once. A read error may produce the germline difference seen at one junction end. The chain recombines TRBV7-9 with TRBJ1-5, with 8 bases lining up with TRBD1. Germline CDR1 SEHNR, CDR2 FQNEAQ (reference sequence). CDR3 length: 17 residues. For the CDR3, the DNA is TGTTCCAGCAGCCCACTCCCCACAGGGGGTGGGCATCAGCCCCAGCATTTT. Residues: CSSSPLPTGGGHQPQHF.

The V gene is TRBV9, the J gene TRBJ2-1, with a weak D call TRBD1 (6 bases). This CDR3 contains 15 residues. Trimming cost V 0 bases and J 1 base, with 8 bases left between them. Germline CDR1 is SGDLS and CDR2 is YYNGEE. As DNA, the CDR3 is TGTGCCAGCAGCGTAGACCAGGGGTCCTACAATGAGCAGTTCTTC. This encodes CASSVDQGSYNEQFF.

The chain combines TRBV4-3 with TRBJ1-3; 10 bases agree with TRBD1. Germline lookup yields CDR1 LGHNA and CDR2 YSLEER. The CDR3 has 15 residues. J gave up 4 bases and V 4 bases, and 4 bases lay outside the gene matches. The DNA of the CDR3 is TGCGCCAGCAGCCGGGGGACAGGGGCCGGAAACACCATATATTTT. This sequence encodes CASSRGTGAGNTIYF.

This clone appeared once. This chain joins TRBV29-1 and TRBJ2-2; TRBD2 might be the D (6 bases). This CDR3 is 15 amino acids long. V was clipped by 1 base and J by 2 bases, with 11 bases between them. Germline CDR1 reads SQVTM; CDR2 reads ANQGSEA. The CDR3: CSVEGRRGNTGELFF. In DNA, the CDR3 is TGCAGCGTTGAAGGTCGGAGGGGAAACACCGGGGAGCTGTTTTTT.

In DNA form, the CDR3 reads TGCAGCGTTGAAGATGGCAGGGCGAACACTGAAGCTTTCTTT. Its protein is CSVEDGRANTEAFF. The chain uses TRBV29-1 and TRBJ1-1, with a tentative D call TRBD1 (5 bases). Trimming took off 0 bases at V and 1 base at J, with 9 bases between the two ends. Looked up from germline, CDR1 is SQVTM and CDR2 is ANQGSEA. This CDR3 has 14 residues.

The chain joins TRBV2 to TRBJ1-5, with D uncertain. In germline, CDR1 is SNHLY, CDR2 FYNNEI. CDR3 length equals 14 residues. V dropped 4 bases and J dropped 4 bases, with 11 bases sitting between them. The CDR3 is CASSALGRNQPQHF. The CDR3, as DNA: TGTGCCAGCAGTGCCCTGGGCAGAAATCAGCCCCAGCATTTT.

The chain uses TRBV10-3 and TRBJ1-4; D is unresolved. Germline lookup yields CDR1 ENHRY and CDR2 SYGVKD. This CDR3 is 14 amino acids long. Trimming took 10 bases from V and 3 from J, leaving 15 bases between them. CDR3 protein: CATRGGGPNEKLFF. The CDR3 region has the DNA TGTGCCACCCGGGGAGGAGGGCCTAATGAAAAACTGTTTTTT.

V usage is TRBV5-8 and J usage is TRBJ2-6, with D possibly being TRBD1 (6 bases). Germline values: CDR1 SGHTS, CDR2 YDEGEE. The CDR3 extends over 15 amino acids. V shed 2 bases and J shed 4 bases, with 10 bases lying between them. CDR3: CASSLTGSGANVLTF. Written as DNA, the CDR3 is TGTGCCAGCAGCTTAACAGGGTCCGGGGCCAACGTCCTGACTTTC. Using reference TRBV5-8 and TRBJ2-6 for the parts outside the CDR3, the full variable domain is EAGVTQSPTHLIKTRGQQATLRCSPISGHTSVYWYQQALGLGLQFLLWYDEGEERNRGNFPPRFSGRQFPNYSSELNVNALELEDSALYLCASSLTGSGANVLTFGAGSRLTVL.

V usage is TRBV30 and J usage is TRBJ2-3; 8 bases line up with TRBD1. The CDR3 extends over 15 amino acids. Germline CDR1 GTSNPN, CDR2 SVGIG (reference sequence). Losses at the gene ends were 3 bases for V and 1 base for J; bases not matched to a gene: 6. CDR3 nucleotides: TGTGCCTGGAGCGGGGGACAGGTTGGCACAGATACGCAGTATTTT. Translation gives CAWSGGQVGTDTQYF.

The chain employs TRBV19 and TRBJ1-5; TRBD1 aligns across 9 bases. Trimming removed 6 bases from V and 0 bases from J; junction bases left unmatched: 6. Germline CDR1 reads LNHDA; CDR2 reads SQIVND (reference sequence). The CDR3 totals 16 residues. CDR3: CASRRGQGFSNQPQHF. DNA for the CDR3: TGTGCCAGTAGGAGGGGACAGGGTTTTAGCAATCAGCCCCAGCATTTT.

The V and J genes are TRBV30 and TRBJ1-2, with TRBD1 matching 10 bases. This CDR3 region has 15 residues. J gave up 0 bases and V 4 bases, and 5 bases lay outside the gene matches. Germline loops: CDR1 GTSNPN, CDR2 SVGIG (reference sequence). CDR3 region: CAWTDRGWPNYGYTF. The CDR3 nucleotides read TGTGCCTGGACGGACAGGGGGTGGCCTAACTATGGCTACACCTTC.